This T cell receptor beta chain was documented in a study of technical replicates of blood from a handful of donors. TCRdb keeps only in-frame clones here, not all; method: immunoSEQ multiplex PCR. The table lists 55,000 to 80,000 clones, 95% to 98% of them singletons, with approximately 0.17% in the top ten. This CDR3 comprises 13 residues. Trimming stripped 1 base from V and 4 bases from J, with 7 bases between. In germline, CDR1 is SGHDN, CDR2 FVKESK. The V call is TRBV14, the J call TRBJ2-5; TRBD2 might be the D (6 bases). The TCR was taken from a human donor in good health. The specimen was T cells isolated from PBMCs. In DNA, the CDR3 is TGTGCCAGCAGCCAAGGGGGAGGAGAGACCCAGTACTTC. Protein: CASSQGGGETQYF.